The 14 T cell receptor beta chains listed next were all sequenced from one sample in a study of T cell clonotyping in hematopoietic cell transplantation. Sequencing was performed with immunoSEQ multiplex PCR; in TCRdb, only in-frame clones are kept and a portion is missing. The sample holds about 6,300 clones; about 86% are singletons and the top ten take 14%. The starting material was peripheral blood mononuclear cells, obtained 180 days after allogeneic stem cell transplant. The receptors come from a female patient between 50 and 60 years old who had an allogeneic stem cell transplant from an unrelated donor, so the T cells may come from the graft donor. Some clones in this sample may be carry-over from other donors' samples.

This sequence joins TRBV2 and TRBJ1-2, with TRBD1 identical over 11 bases. The V gene's germline CDR1 is SNHLY and CDR2 FYNNEI. CDR3 length: 15 residues. The trim removed 6 bases at V and 4 bases at J, leaving 7 bases unmatched. CDR3 sequence (DNA): TGTGCCAGCAGAGCCGGGACAGGGGGTGGCTATGGCTACACCTTC. Its protein product is CASRAGTGGGYGYTF.

The J gene is TRBJ2-6, the V gene TRBV5-1; D possibly corresponds to TRBD2 (5 bases). The CDR3 is 17 residues long. Germline V gene lookup returns CDR1 SGHRS and CDR2 YFSETQ. The V and J ends lost 0 bases and 0 bases respectively, with 10 bases between them. This chain's CDR3 is CASSLDAAGSGANVLTF. Written as DNA, the CDR3 is TGCGCCAGCAGCTTGGACGCGGCGGGCTCTGGGGCCAACGTCCTGACTTTC.

This chain joins TRBV14 and TRBJ1-4; D is perhaps TRBD1 (6 bases). Trimming cost V 3 bases and J 3 bases, with 14 bases left between them. The CDR3 is 16 amino acids. Germline values: CDR1 SGHDN, CDR2 FVKESK. The CDR3 DNA follows: TGTGCCAGCAGCCAGTTGCGGACAGAATCTAATGAAAAACTGTTTTTT. Its protein product is CASSQLRTESNEKLFF. Together with reference TRBV14 and TRBJ1-4, the CDR3 gives the full variable domain: EAGVTQFPSHSVIEKGQTVTLRCDPISGHDNLYWYRRVMGKEIKFLLHFVKESKQDESGMPNNRFLAERTGGTYSTLKVQPAELEDSGVYFCASSQLRTESNEKLFFGSGTQLSVL.

This clone is a singleton in its sample. This sequence joins TRBV5-1 and TRBJ2-7, with D possibly being TRBD1 or TRBD2 (6 bases each). The CDR3 extends over 17 amino acids. The germline V and J ends were trimmed by 4 bases and 1 base, with 21 bases remaining between them. The germline CDR1 and CDR2 sequences are SGHRS and YFSETQ. CDR3 amino acids: CASSPQGGTLKSYEQYF. The CDR3 DNA sequence: TGCGCCAGCAGCCCTCAAGGGGGGACCCTCAAATCCTACGAGCAGTACTTC.

The chain is built from TRBV2 and TRBJ2-3; TRBD1 might be the D (5 bases). Germline CDR1 is SNHLY and CDR2 is FYNNEI. Trimming removed 7 bases from V and 0 bases from J, with 14 bases in between. The CDR3 has 15 amino acids. This CDR3 reads CASMQGVSSTDTQYF. As DNA, the CDR3 is TGTGCCAGCATGCAGGGTGTATCTAGCACAGATACGCAGTATTTT.

This clone occurred once. The rearrangement joins TRBV10-3 to TRBJ2-3; D is uncertain. V gave up 4 bases and J gave up 0 bases, with 8 bases separating them. The CDR3 runs 14 residues. Germline V gene lookup returns CDR1 ENHRY and CDR2 SYGVKD. The chain's CDR3 is CAISAPGSTDTQYF. In DNA, the CDR3 is TGTGCCATCAGTGCCCCCGGGAGCACAGATACGCAGTATTTT.

This clone was observed a few times. The J gene is TRBJ2-2, the V gene TRBV27; D gene ambiguous. The CDR3 is 16 amino acids. With 3 bases removed from V and 0 bases from J, the gap between germline ends came to 11 bases. Per the germline V gene, CDR1 is MNHEY and CDR2 is SMNVEV (reference sequence). DNA for the CDR3: TGTGCCAGCAGTTTTTTTCGGGCAGCGAACACCGGGGAGCTGTTTTTT. This codes for CASSFFRAANTGELFF.

The chain recombines TRBV7-9 with TRBJ2-1; 8 nucleotides line up with TRBD2. J lost 3 bases, V lost 5 bases, and 9 bases had no gene match. The CDR3 covers 16 residues. CDR1 is SEHNR, CDR2 FQNEAQ, per germline (reference sequence). The CDR3 region has the DNA TGTGCCAGCAGCCCTAGGACTAGCTCGAGCTACAATGAGCAGTTCTTC. It is translated as CASSPRTSSSYNEQFF.

This sequence joins TRBV29-1 and TRBJ2-3, with D unresolved. The CDR3 covers 12 residues. Germline CDR1 is SQVTM and CDR2 is ANQGSEA. V was cut by 4 bases and J by 3 bases, with 8 bases left in between. The CDR3 DNA follows: TGCAGCGTTGGACACTTTACAGATACGCAGTATTTT. Translated: CSVGHFTDTQYF.

This clone was seen a single time. J is TRBJ1-2 and V is TRBV5-5, with TRBD1 matching 10 bases. V lost 4 bases to trimming and J lost 8 bases; unmatched junction nucleotides: 17. Germline lookup yields CDR1 SGHKS and CDR2 YYEKEE (reference sequence). There are 17 residues in the CDR3. CDR3 sequence: CASSAMTGGPSIGGYTF. For the CDR3, the DNA is TGTGCCAGCAGCGCAATGACAGGGGGCCCCTCTATTGGGGGCTACACCTTC.

The chain couples TRBV18 to TRBJ1-2, with unresolved D. Germline V gives CDR1 KGHSH, CDR2 LQKENI. The V and J ends lost 3 bases and 8 bases respectively, with 7 bases between them. CDR3 length equals 11 residues. The CDR3 DNA sequence: TGTGCCAGCTCACCTGGAGCGGGCTACACCTTC. Its protein is CASSPGAGYTF.

This chain uses TRBV7-8 with TRBJ1-6; D possibly corresponds to TRBD1 (5 bases). Germline V gene sequence: CDR1 SGHVS, CDR2 FQNEAQ. There are 13 residues in the CDR3. The ends were cut back, 2 bases at V and 14 bases at J, with 13 bases in the middle. For the CDR3, the DNA is TGTGCCAGCAGCTTATGGTGGGGGAGGTCCCTCCACTTT. Protein sequence: CASSLWWGRSLHF. Full variable domain (outside the CDR3, taken from reference TRBV7-8 and TRBJ1-6): GAGVSQSPRYKVAKRGQDVALRCDPISGHVSLFWYQQALGQGPEFLTYFQNEAQLDKSGLPSDRFFAERPEGSVSTLKIQRTQQEDSAVYLCASSLWWGRSLHFGNGTRLTVT.

By share, this clone ranks as large (0.1 to 1%). The chain joins TRBV2 to TRBJ1-2; a weak D match, TRBD1 (6 bases). Germline V gives CDR1 SNHLY, CDR2 FYNNEI. V was pared by 6 bases and J by 4 bases, with 15 bases between. The CDR3 covers 14 residues. CDR3 DNA: TGTGCCAGCAGAGACCCAGGGGATTCCTATGGCTACACCTTC. This codes for CASRDPGDSYGYTF.

The J gene is TRBJ2-5, the V gene TRBV7-3; possibly TRBD1 for D (5 bases). V was shortened by 7 bases and J by 2 bases, with 23 bases between the two germline ends. Germline CDR1 SGHTA, CDR2 FQGTGA. There are 17 residues in the CDR3. CDR3 sequence: CASTYGGGGDRQETQYF. The CDR3 DNA reads as TGTGCCAGCACCTACGGCGGCGGTGGAGACAGACAAGAGACCCAGTACTTC.